The clone carrying this T cell receptor beta chain is a singleton in its sample. Only in-frame clones appear in the TCRdb table, and some are missing; sequencing was by immunoSEQ multiplex PCR. The table shows about 120,000 clones, with about 88% occurring only once. The data were taken from a study of control samples from healthy donors and cancer patients. The V gene lost 0 bases and the J gene lost 2 bases, with 12 bases spanning the gap. CDR3 length equals 15 residues. Germline V gene lookup returns CDR1 SGDLS and CDR2 YYNGEE. Sequenced: blood. The chain combines TRBV9 with TRBJ2-7; possibly TRBD1 or TRBD2 for D (6 bases each). This clonotype was obtained from a woman aged 70-85 years in good health. DNA for the CDR3: TGTGCCAGCAGCGTAGAATGGGGGGCAACCTACGAGCAGTACTTC. Its protein product is CASSVEWGATYEQYF.